Following are 10 T cell receptor beta chains from one sample sequenced in a study of blood T cells in healthy people across ages. Together with a sample-barcoded 5' primer, a J-beta primer mix was included in a second PCR lasting roughly 6 to 12 cycles. TCRdb passed the 5' RACE reads through MiXCR, listing each CDR3 protein once. The sample lists approximately 850,000 distinct CDR3 sequences, over 45% occurring once. Sequencing was carried out using blood. The receptor source for this set is a man younger than 40 in good health.

The chain couples TRBV12-5 to TRBJ2-3, with a weak D call TRBD1 (5 bases). The length of the CDR3 is 14 residues. The V gene's germline CDR1 is LGHNT and CDR2 FRNRAP. V lost 9 bases and J 0 bases, leaving 13 bases between the germline ends. The CDR3 here is CASSRGASTDTQYF. The CDR3 DNA follows: TGTGCTAGCTCAAGGGGTGCTAGCACAGATACGCAGTATTTT.

This clonotype was counted only a few times. The rearrangement links TRBV7-2 to TRBJ2-5; the D gene is possibly TRBD1 (5 bases). Per germline, CDR1 SGHTA and CDR2 FQGNSA. V was trimmed by 4 bases and J by 1 base, leaving 10 bases between them. The CDR3 covers 14 residues. The CDR3 DNA reads as TGTGCCAGCAGCTCTCAGGGTATCCAAGAGACCCAGTACTTC. Protein product: CASSSQGIQETQYF.

A few counts support this clonotype. The chain joins TRBV4-2 to TRBJ2-3, with TRBD2 as a possible D gene (6 bases). This CDR3 contains 14 residues. The germline gives CDR1 LGHNA, CDR2 YNFKEQ. The V end was cut by 0 bases, the J end by 6 bases, with 10 bases between. Written as DNA, the CDR3 is TGTGCCAGCAGCCAAGAACTAGCCTGGGATACGCAGTATTTT. This translates into CASSQELAWDTQYF.

This clonotype was recorded only once. The chain joins TRBV3-1 to TRBJ1-1; no reliable D call. V was pared by 3 bases and J by 3 bases, with 14 bases between. This CDR3 comprises 15 residues. The germline CDR1 and CDR2 sequences are LGHDT and YNNKEL (reference sequence). The CDR3 DNA reads as TGTGCCAGCAGCCAGCTTTGGGGAGGCGACACTGAAGCTTTCTTT. It encodes CASSQLWGGDTEAFF.

The sample holds one count of this clonotype. The rearrangement links TRBV7-2 to TRBJ1-1; D might be TRBD1 (5 bases). Germline V CDR1 and CDR2: SGHTA, FQGNSA. The CDR3 extends over 13 amino acids. The V and J ends lost 5 bases and 0 bases respectively, with 7 bases between them. The CDR3 reads CASSETVNTEAFF. The DNA of the CDR3 is TGTGCCAGCAGCGAGACAGTGAACACTGAAGCTTTCTTT. The full variable domain, rest sourced from reference TRBV7-2 and TRBJ1-1, is GAGVSQSPSNKVTEKGKDVELRCDPISGHTALYWYRQSLGQGLEFLIYFQGNSAPDKSGLPSDRFSAERTGGSVSTLTIQRTQQEDSAVYLCASSETVNTEAFFGQGTRLTVV.

V and J are TRBV7-2 and TRBJ1-1; 7 bases are a match to TRBD1. Germline V gene data show CDR1 as SGHTA and CDR2 as FQGNSA. The CDR3 covers 15 residues. Unmatched junction bases numbered 14, after V lost 8 bases and J lost 5 bases. The CDR3 nucleotides are TGTGCCAGCTTCGACAGGGAAGGTCGAAAAACTGAAGCTTTCTTT. Protein sequence: CASFDREGRKTEAFF.

The rearrangement links TRBV29-1 to TRBJ1-1; perhaps TRBD1 as D (5 bases). Germline V gives CDR1 SQVTM, CDR2 ANQGSEA. V was shortened by 7 bases and J by 7 bases, with 13 bases between the two germline ends. This CDR3 has 11 residues. This CDR3 is CSGVLGREAFF. Written as DNA, the CDR3 is TGCAGCGGTGTATTGGGGCGTGAAGCTTTCTTT. Drawing the rest from reference TRBV29-1 and TRBJ1-1, the complete variable domain is SAVISQKPSRDICQRGTSLTIQCQVDSQVTMMFWYRQQPGQSLTLIATANQGSEATYESGFVIDKFPISRPNLTFSTLTVSNMSPEDSSIYLCSGVLGREAFFGQGTRLTVV.

This clonotype appeared a single time. The chain carries TRBV9 and TRBJ2-7; 7 nucleotides align to TRBD2. The end of the DNA is better explained by TRBJ2-5, so the J call may be wrong. CDR1 SGDLS and CDR2 YYNGEE come from the germline V gene. There are 14 residues in the CDR3. DNA for the CDR3: TGTGCCAGCAGCCGGGACTATCTAGGAAGGACCCAGTACTTC. Its protein product is CASSRDYLGRTQYF.

This clonotype was seen only a few times. The V call is TRBV2, the J call TRBJ2-5; 8 bases are a match to TRBD1. The CDR3 extends over 13 amino acids. Germline V gene sequence: CDR1 SNHLY, CDR2 FYNNEI. The ends lost 9 bases at V and 0 bases at J; junction bases unmatched: 3. The CDR3, as DNA: TGTGCCAGTAGGGACAGGAACCAAGAGACCCAGTACTTC. Its translation is CASRDRNQETQYF.

This chain links TRBV24-1 with TRBJ2-7; 9 positions agree with TRBD1. Gene TRBJ2-5 matches the end of the DNA better, so the J call may be wrong. The CDR3 extends over 15 amino acids. CDR1 and CDR2 from the germline V gene are KGHDR and SFDVKD. The CDR3, as DNA: TGTGCCACCAGTGCCCTGGGGACAGGGCAAGAGACCCAGTACTTC. It encodes CATSALGTGQETQYF.